This T cell receptor beta chain was sequenced in a study of blood T cell repertoires in COVID-19. As for the study in general: The United States, Italy and Spain supplied acute and convalescent COVID-19 samples.

Per the original data handling: Reference gene primer amplification gave estimated nucleated cell counts. Clones were sequenced by immunoSEQ multiplex PCR, and TCRdb holds only the in-frame ones, with some missing. V and J calls and clone size are given by that table; D and trimming were obtained from the DNA. The sample yields some 200,000 clones, about nine tenths seen once. J gave up 6 bases and V 4 bases, and 13 bases lay outside the gene matches. Per the germline V gene, CDR1 is MNHEY and CDR2 is SMNVEV (reference sequence). This CDR3 has 16 amino acids. This clone was seen a single time. This chain joins TRBV27 and TRBJ1-1; TRBD1 matches at 8 bases. This TCR was recovered from a man aged 45 to 65 with acute or convalescent COVID-19. Sequenced material: peripheral blood. The CDR3 spells CASSSFQGAGGAEAFF. The CDR3 nucleotides read TGTGCCAGCAGTTCATTCCAGGGGGCTGGAGGAGCTGAAGCTTTCTTT.